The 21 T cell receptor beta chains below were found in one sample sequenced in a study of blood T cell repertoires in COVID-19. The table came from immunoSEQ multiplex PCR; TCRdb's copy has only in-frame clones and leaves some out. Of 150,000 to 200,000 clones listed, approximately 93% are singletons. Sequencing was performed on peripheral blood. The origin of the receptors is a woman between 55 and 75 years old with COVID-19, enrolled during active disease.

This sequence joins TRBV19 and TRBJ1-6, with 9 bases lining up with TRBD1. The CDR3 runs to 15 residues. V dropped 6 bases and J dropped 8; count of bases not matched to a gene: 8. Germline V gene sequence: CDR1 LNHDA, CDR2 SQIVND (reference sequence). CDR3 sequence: CASSIGQGTDSPLHF. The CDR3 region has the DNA TGTGCCAGTAGCATTGGACAGGGGACGGATTCACCCCTCCACTTT.

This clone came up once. This CDR3 is CASSHLGQGSYNEQFF. CDR3 in DNA: TGTGCCAGCAGCCACTTGGGGCAGGGATCCTACAATGAGCAGTTCTTC. The chain couples TRBV14 to TRBJ2-1; TRBD1 is a possible D gene (5 bases). This CDR3 is 16 amino acids long. The germline gives CDR1 SGHDN, CDR2 FVKESK. Trimming removed 3 bases at V and 1 base at J, with 13 bases between.

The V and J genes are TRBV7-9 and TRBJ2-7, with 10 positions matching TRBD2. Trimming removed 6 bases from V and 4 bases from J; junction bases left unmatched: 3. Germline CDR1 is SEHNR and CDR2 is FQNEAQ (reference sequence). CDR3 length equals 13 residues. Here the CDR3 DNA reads TGTGCCAGCAGTTATAGCGGGGGGTACGAGCAGTACTTC. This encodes CASSYSGGYEQYF. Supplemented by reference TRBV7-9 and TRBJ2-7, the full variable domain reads DTGVSQNPRHKITKRGQNVTFRCDPISEHNRLYWYRQTLGQGPEFLTYFQNEAQLEKSRLLSDRFSAERPKGSFSTLEIQRTEQGDSAMYLCASSYSGGYEQYFGPGTRLTVT.

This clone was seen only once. CDR3 sequence: CSARTIRGLFF. DNA for the CDR3: TGCAGTGCCCGGACAATTCGTGGGCTGTTTTTT. The J gene is TRBJ2-2, the V gene TRBV20-1, with D possibly TRBD1 on 5 matching bases. In germline, CDR1 is DFQATT, CDR2 SNEGSKA (reference sequence). This CDR3 contains 11 residues. Trimming removed 6 bases at V and 13 bases at J, with 15 bases between.

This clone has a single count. The CDR3 DNA follows: TGTGCCAGCAGCTTGAAGGGGGCGGCCTACGAGCAGTACTTC. The encoded protein is CASSLKGAAYEQYF. V usage is TRBV5-6 and J usage is TRBJ2-7; 7 nucleotides align to TRBD1. This CDR3 is built from 14 residues. The germline V gene has CDR1 SGHDT and CDR2 YYEEEE. Trimming took 1 base from V and 2 from J; bases not matched to a gene: 3.

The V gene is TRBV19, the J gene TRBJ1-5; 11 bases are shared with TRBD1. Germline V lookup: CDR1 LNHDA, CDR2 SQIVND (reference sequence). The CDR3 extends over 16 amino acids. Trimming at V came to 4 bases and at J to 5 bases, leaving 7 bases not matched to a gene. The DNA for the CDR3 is TGTGCCAGTAGTAAGGACAGGGGGCGCGTCGATCAGCCCCAGCATTTT. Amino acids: CASSKDRGRVDQPQHF.

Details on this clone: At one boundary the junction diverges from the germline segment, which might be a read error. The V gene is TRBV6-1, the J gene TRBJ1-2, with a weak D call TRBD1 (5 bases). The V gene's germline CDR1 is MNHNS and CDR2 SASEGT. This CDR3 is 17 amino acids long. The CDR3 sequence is CASREDSRQPFNYGYTF. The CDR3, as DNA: TGTGCCAGCAGGGAAGACAGCCGCCAACCATTTAACTATGGCTACACCTTC.

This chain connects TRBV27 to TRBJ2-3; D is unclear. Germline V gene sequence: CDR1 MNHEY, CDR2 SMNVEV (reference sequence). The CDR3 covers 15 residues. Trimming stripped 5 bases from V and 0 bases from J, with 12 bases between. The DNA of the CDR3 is TGTGCCAGCAGTACCTTCCCCACTAGCACAGATACGCAGTATTTT. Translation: CASSTFPTSTDTQYF.

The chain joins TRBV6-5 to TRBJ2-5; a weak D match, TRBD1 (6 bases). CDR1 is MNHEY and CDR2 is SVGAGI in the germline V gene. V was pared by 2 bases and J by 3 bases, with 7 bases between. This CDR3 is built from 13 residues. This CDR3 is CASSYEGEETQYF. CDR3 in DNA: TGTGCCAGCAGTTACGAGGGGGAAGAGACCCAGTACTTC.

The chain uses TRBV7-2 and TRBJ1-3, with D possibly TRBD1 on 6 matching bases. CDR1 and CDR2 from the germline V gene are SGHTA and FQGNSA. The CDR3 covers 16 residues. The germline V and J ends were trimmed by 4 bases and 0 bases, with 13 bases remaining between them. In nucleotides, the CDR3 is TGTGCCAGCAGCTCCAGGGACACCTACTCTGGAAACACCATATATTTT. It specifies CASSSRDTYSGNTIYF. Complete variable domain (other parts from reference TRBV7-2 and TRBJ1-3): GAGVSQSPSNKVTEKGKDVELRCDPISGHTALYWYRQSLGQGLEFLIYFQGNSAPDKSGLPSDRFSAERTGGSVSTLTIQRTQQEDSAVYLCASSSRDTYSGNTIYFGEGSWLTVV.

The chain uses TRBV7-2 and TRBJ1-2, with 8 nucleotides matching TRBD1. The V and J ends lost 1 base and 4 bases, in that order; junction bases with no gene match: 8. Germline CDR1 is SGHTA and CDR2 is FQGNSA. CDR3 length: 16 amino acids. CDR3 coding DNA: TGTGCCAGCAGCTTAGTAGTGGGACAGGTGGGCTATGGCTACACCTTC. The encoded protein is CASSLVVGQVGYGYTF.

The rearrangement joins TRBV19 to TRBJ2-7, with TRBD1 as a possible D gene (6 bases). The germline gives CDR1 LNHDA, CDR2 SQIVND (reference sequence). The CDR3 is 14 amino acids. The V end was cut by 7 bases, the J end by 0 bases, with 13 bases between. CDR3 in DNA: TGTGCCAGTAAGCGACAGGCGTCCTCCTACGAGCAGTACTTC. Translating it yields CASKRQASSYEQYF.

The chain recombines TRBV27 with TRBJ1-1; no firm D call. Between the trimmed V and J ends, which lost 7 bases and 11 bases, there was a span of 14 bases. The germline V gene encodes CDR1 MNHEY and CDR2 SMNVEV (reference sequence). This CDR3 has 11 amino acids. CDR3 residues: CASIKGAGAFF. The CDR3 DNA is TGTGCCAGCATCAAGGGAGCCGGGGCTTTCTTT.

CDR3 coding DNA: TGTGCCAGCAGGGTGACAGGGAGGAAAGCTTTCTTT. It encodes CASRVTGRKAFF. V is TRBV28 and J is TRBJ1-1; 7 positions agree with TRBD1. V trimming: 6 bases; J trimming: 9 bases; junction bases outside the gene matches: 7. CDR3 size: 12 residues. CDR1 and CDR2 (germline): MDHEN, SYDVKM. Full variable domain (outside the CDR3, taken from reference TRBV28 and TRBJ1-1): DVKVTQSSRYLVKRTGEKVFLECVQDMDHENMFWYRQDPGLGLRLIYFSYDVKMKEKGDIPEGYSVSREKKERFSLILESASTNQTSMYLCASRVTGRKAFFGQGTRLTVV.

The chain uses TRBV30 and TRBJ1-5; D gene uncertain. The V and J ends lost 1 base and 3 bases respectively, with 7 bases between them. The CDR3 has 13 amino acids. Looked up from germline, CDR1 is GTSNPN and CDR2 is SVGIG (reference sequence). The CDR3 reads CAWSGQINQPQHF. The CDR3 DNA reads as TGTGCCTGGAGTGGACAAATCAATCAGCCCCAGCATTTT.

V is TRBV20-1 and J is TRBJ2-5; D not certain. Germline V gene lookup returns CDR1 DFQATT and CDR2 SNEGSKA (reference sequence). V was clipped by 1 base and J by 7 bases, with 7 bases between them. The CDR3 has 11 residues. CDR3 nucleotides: TGCAGTGCTAGAGGTCCCGGGACCCAGTACTTC. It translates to CSARGPGTQYF.

The CDR3 region is CASSQEFFQGEAFF. As DNA, the CDR3 is TGTGCCAGCAGCCAAGAATTCTTCCAGGGTGAAGCTTTCTTT. The chain uses TRBV4-2 and TRBJ1-1; a weak D match, TRBD1 (5 bases). The ends were cut back, 0 bases at V and 7 bases at J, with 12 bases in the middle. The germline V gene encodes CDR1 LGHNA and CDR2 YNFKEQ. The length of the CDR3 is 14 residues.

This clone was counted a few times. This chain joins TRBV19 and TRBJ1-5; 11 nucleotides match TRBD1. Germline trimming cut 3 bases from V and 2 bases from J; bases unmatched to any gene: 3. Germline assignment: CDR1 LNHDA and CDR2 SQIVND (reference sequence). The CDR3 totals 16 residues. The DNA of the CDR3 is TGTGCCAGTAGTATCCGGGGACAGGGGGGCAATCAGCCCCAGCATTTT. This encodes CASSIRGQGGNQPQHF. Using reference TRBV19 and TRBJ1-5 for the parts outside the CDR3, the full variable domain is DGGITQSPKYLFRKEGQNVTLSCEQNLNHDAMYWYRQDPGQGLRLIYYSQIVNDFQKGDIAEGYSVSREKKESFPLTVTSAQKNPTAFYLCASSIRGQGGNQPQHFGDGTRLSIL.

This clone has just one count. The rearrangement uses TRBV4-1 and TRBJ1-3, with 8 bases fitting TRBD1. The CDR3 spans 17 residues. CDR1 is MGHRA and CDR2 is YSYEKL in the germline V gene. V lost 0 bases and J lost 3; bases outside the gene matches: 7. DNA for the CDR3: TGCGCCAGCAGCCAAGATGACAGGGGAGTTCGTGGAAACACCATATATTTT. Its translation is CASSQDDRGVRGNTIYF.

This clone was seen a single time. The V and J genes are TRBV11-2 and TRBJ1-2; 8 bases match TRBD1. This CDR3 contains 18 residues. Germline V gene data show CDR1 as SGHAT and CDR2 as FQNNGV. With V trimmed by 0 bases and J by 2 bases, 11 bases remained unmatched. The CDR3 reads CASSLDHPGTGRNYGYTF. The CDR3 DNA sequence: TGTGCCAGCAGCTTAGACCACCCCGGGACAGGAAGAAACTATGGCTACACCTTC.

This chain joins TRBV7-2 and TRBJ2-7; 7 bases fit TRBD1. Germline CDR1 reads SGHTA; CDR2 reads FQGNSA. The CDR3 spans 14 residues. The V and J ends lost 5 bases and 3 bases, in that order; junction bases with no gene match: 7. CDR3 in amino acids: CASSDPGQYYEQYF. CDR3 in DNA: TGTGCCAGCAGCGACCCGGGACAGTACTACGAGCAGTACTTC.